These 28 T cell receptor beta chains originate from one sample sequenced in a study of control samples from healthy donors and cancer patients. The repertoire was sequenced with immunoSEQ multiplex PCR; TCRdb's copy has only in-frame clones and lacks some. In the table there are under 85,000 clones, about four fifths of which are singletons. The material sequenced was PBMCs. These receptors came from a woman aged 45-65 years with lung cancer.

For this clone: One end of the junction does not line up with germline, which may come from a read error. The chain uses TRBV11-2 and TRBJ1-5; TRBD1 matches at 7 bases. The germline CDR1 and CDR2 sequences are SGHAT and FQNNGV. The CDR3 sequence is 19 residues long. The CDR3 DNA reads TGTGCCAGCAACTTAGATCTTAAGGCCAAGGGAACAGGGGCCGAAGCCCAGCATTTT. The encoded protein is CASNLDLKAKGTGAEAQHF.

This clone was recorded a few times. The V and J genes are TRBV19 and TRBJ2-2; D remains unclear. Trimming shortened V by 7 bases and J by 2 bases, and 8 bases separated the two germline ends. From germline, CDR1 is LNHDA and CDR2 SQIVND (reference sequence). This CDR3 comprises 13 residues. The CDR3 nucleotides read TGTGCCAGTATTGGCAGAAACACCGGGGAGCTGTTTTTT. Its translation: CASIGRNTGELFF.

V usage is TRBV11-2 and J usage is TRBJ1-1, with 7 nucleotides matching TRBD1. CDR1 and CDR2 from the germline V gene are SGHAT and FQNNGV. The CDR3 spans 15 residues. V dropped 4 bases and J dropped 3; count of bases not matched to a gene: 8. The CDR3 reads CASSSPQGRDTEAFF. The DNA of the CDR3 is TGTGCCAGCAGCTCACCACAGGGGAGGGACACTGAAGCTTTCTTT.

The chain recombines TRBV19 with TRBJ1-5; D is perhaps TRBD1 (6 bases). The germline gives CDR1 LNHDA, CDR2 SQIVND (reference sequence). V shed 7 bases and J shed 4 bases, with 14 bases lying between them. This CDR3 has 14 amino acids. This CDR3 is CASTPLGANQPQHF. Here the CDR3 DNA reads TGTGCCAGTACCCCCTTGGGGGCAAATCAGCCCCAGCATTTT.

CDR3 loop: CASSRGQVGNSPLHF. The CDR3 nucleotides are TGTGCCAGCTCCCGAGGACAGGTGGGGAATTCACCCCTCCACTTT. The V and J genes are TRBV18 and TRBJ1-6, with 7 bases fitting TRBD1. Trimming removed 6 bases from V and 7 bases from J; junction bases left unmatched: 9. CDR1 is KGHSH and CDR2 is LQKENI in the germline V gene. The CDR3 runs 15 residues. Using reference TRBV18 and TRBJ1-6 for the parts outside the CDR3, the full variable domain is NAGVMQNPRHLVRRRGQEARLRCSPMKGHSHVYWYRQLPEEGLKFMVYLQKENIIDESGMPKERFSAEFPKEGPSILRIQQVVRGDSAAYFCASSRGQVGNSPLHFGNGTRLTVT.

This clone was seen just once. The chain joins TRBV5-4 to TRBJ2-7; 8 bases are shared with TRBD1. With V trimmed by 4 bases and J by 2 bases, 8 bases remained unmatched. Germline CDR1 SGHNT, CDR2 YYREEE (reference sequence). This CDR3 contains 15 residues. The CDR3 DNA is TGTGCCAGCAGCCGGCGCGACAGGGGTCCCTACGAGCAGTACTTC. Amino acids: CASSRRDRGPYEQYF.

The J gene is TRBJ1-5, the V gene TRBV28; 10 bases are a match to TRBD1. V lost 6 bases to trimming and J lost 0 bases; unmatched junction nucleotides: 5. The germline gives CDR1 MDHEN, CDR2 SYDVKM. The length of the CDR3 is 16 residues. CDR3 residues: CASRTGGLYSNQPQHF. The CDR3 DNA reads TGTGCCAGCAGGACAGGGGGCTTGTATAGCAATCAGCCCCAGCATTTT.

This rearrangement joins TRBV24-1 to TRBJ1-2; D is possibly TRBD1 (5 bases). CDR3 length: 15 amino acids. V dropped 2 bases and J dropped 4 bases, with 13 bases sitting between them. The V gene's germline CDR1 is KGHDR and CDR2 SFDVKD. The CDR3 protein is CATSDSDSFPYGYTF. As DNA, the CDR3 is TGTGCCACCAGTGATTCCGACAGTTTCCCCTATGGCTACACCTTC.

DNA for the CDR3: TGTGCCAGCAGTCGCGGATCGGGTTCACCCCTCCACTTT. Protein: CASSRGSGSPLHF. V is TRBV28 and J is TRBJ1-6; unclear D gene. CDR1 is MDHEN, CDR2 SYDVKM, per germline. Trimming took off 5 bases at V and 9 bases at J, with 11 bases between the two ends. The CDR3 is 13 residues long.

J is TRBJ2-5 and V is TRBV29-1; unclear D gene. V lost 3 bases and J lost 0, with 8 bases in between. The CDR3 contains 13 residues. Per the germline V gene, CDR1 is SQVTM and CDR2 is ANQGSEA. The CDR3 spells CSVDGRYQETQYF. The CDR3 coding sequence is TGCAGCGTTGACGGCAGGTACCAAGAGACCCAGTACTTC.

V gene TRBV27 combines with J gene TRBJ1-5, with a possible D match to TRBD1 (5 bases). There are 14 residues in the CDR3. Germline assignment: CDR1 MNHEY and CDR2 SMNVEV (reference sequence). V dropped 2 bases and J dropped 1 base, with 6 bases sitting between them. The CDR3 reads CASSLGGSNQPQHF. The CDR3 DNA reads TGTGCCAGCAGTTTAGGGGGGAGCAATCAGCCCCAGCATTTT.

V is TRBV6-6 and J is TRBJ1-2; D not resolved. In germline, CDR1 is MNHNY, CDR2 SVGAGI (reference sequence). V lost 3 bases and J lost 4, with 12 bases in between. The CDR3 covers 14 residues. The CDR3 is CASSYNGVGYGYTF. The DNA of the CDR3 is TGTGCCAGCAGTTATAATGGGGTAGGCTATGGCTACACCTTC.

V gene TRBV18 combines with J gene TRBJ1-2, with TRBD1 identical over 11 bases. The V segment lost 4 bases and the J segment 3 bases; nucleotides outside the gene matches: 4. This CDR3 comprises 15 residues. Germline-derived CDR1 and CDR2 are KGHSH and LQKENI. The CDR3 DNA reads as TGTGCCAGCTCACTTCCGGGACAGGGGGACTATGGCTACACCTTC. Its translation: CASSLPGQGDYGYTF.

The J gene is TRBJ1-1, the V gene TRBV7-2, with D perhaps matching TRBD1 (5 bases). The V gene lost 3 bases and the J gene lost 10 bases, with 12 bases spanning the gap. Germline CDR1 is SGHTA and CDR2 is FQGNSA. This CDR3 is 12 amino acids long. CDR3 nucleotide sequence: TGTGCCAGCAGCTTTGGGCCGGGGCGAGCTTTCTTT. Its protein product is CASSFGPGRAFF.

As concerns this clone: The sample contains more than one DNA sequence encoding this CDR3. V usage is TRBV11-2 and J usage is TRBJ2-7; 7 bases map to TRBD1. The CDR3 is made up of 15 amino acids. Per the germline V gene, CDR1 is SGHAT and CDR2 is FQNNGV. V trimming: 2 bases; J trimming: 2 bases; junction bases outside the gene matches: 6. The CDR3 protein is CASSLTWTGPYEQYF. The CDR3 DNA sequence: TGTGCCAGCAGCTTAACATGGACAGGACCCTACGAGCAGTACTTC.

The rearrangement joins TRBV20-1 to TRBJ2-5; D ambiguous. V lost 6 bases, J lost 4 bases, and 9 bases lay in between. The CDR3 spans 11 residues. Germline V gene sequence: CDR1 DFQATT, CDR2 SNEGSKA (reference sequence). The CDR3 DNA reads TGCAGTGCCGATCTGACAGAGACCCAGTACTTC. Translated, it gives CSADLTETQYF.

This chain links TRBV2 with TRBJ1-4; no clear D. V was shortened by 0 bases and J by 11 bases, with 10 bases between the two germline ends. The CDR3 consists of 13 residues. CDR1 is SNHLY and CDR2 is FYNNEI in the germline V gene. The CDR3 loop reads CASSEARSGKLFF. The CDR3 bases are TGTGCCAGCAGTGAAGCGCGTTCGGGTAAACTGTTTTTT.

CDR3 sequence (DNA): TGTGCCAGCAGCTTAGGCGCCTTCGGACAGGGTTCTGGCGAGCAGTACTTC. It translates to CASSLGAFGQGSGEQYF. The V and J genes are TRBV7-6 and TRBJ2-7; 8 bases map to TRBD1. The CDR3 loop spans 17 amino acids. J was trimmed by 6 bases and V by 1 base; bases with no gene match: 14. Germline CDR1 and CDR2: SGHVS and FNYEAQ.

The rearrangement links TRBV30 to TRBJ1-1; D call uncertain. The V end lost 3 bases, the J end lost 1 base, and 9 bases lay between the germline ends. The CDR3 sequence is 13 residues long. Per the germline V gene, CDR1 is GTSNPN and CDR2 is SVGIG (reference sequence). Here the CDR3 DNA reads TGTGCCTGGAGGCTGACGGGGAACACTGAAGCTTTCTTT. Translated, it gives CAWRLTGNTEAFF.

The gene calls are TRBV7-2 and TRBJ2-7; D not certain. V lost 1 base and J lost 5, with 6 bases in between. The CDR3 length is 12 residues. Germline-derived CDR1 and CDR2 are SGHTA and FQGNSA. In nucleotides, the CDR3 is TGTGCCAGCAGCTTAGTAAATCACGAGCAGTACTTC. The encoded protein is CASSLVNHEQYF.

The genes are TRBV5-6 and TRBJ1-3, with D unresolved. V lost 0 bases, J lost 4 bases, and 5 bases lay in between. Germline CDR1 is SGHDT and CDR2 is YYEEEE. There are 13 residues in the CDR3. CDR3 nucleotide sequence: TGTGCCAGCAGCTTGGTCCAGGGAAACACCATATATTTT. It specifies CASSLVQGNTIYF.

The rearrangement joins TRBV5-5 to TRBJ2-7; no clear D gene. CDR3 size: 15 residues. V was clipped by 0 bases and J by 2 bases, with 12 bases between them. Germline assignment: CDR1 SGHKS and CDR2 YYEKEE (reference sequence). CDR3 residues: CASSLGWPGPYEQYF. The DNA of the CDR3 is TGTGCCAGCAGCTTGGGTTGGCCAGGTCCCTACGAGCAGTACTTC.

The chain carries TRBV4-3 and TRBJ1-6, with D hard to call. The CDR3 is made up of 17 amino acids. Per the germline V gene, CDR1 is LGHNA and CDR2 is YSLEER. V gave up 1 base and J gave up 1 base, with 11 bases separating them. The DNA of the CDR3 is TGCGCCAGCAGCCAAGCTCAGGCCGAGTCCTATAATTCACCCCTCCACTTT. It encodes CASSQAQAESYNSPLHF.

The chain links TRBV4-3 to TRBJ1-2, with D possibly matching TRBD1 (5 bases). Per germline, CDR1 LGHNA and CDR2 YSLEER. The CDR3 contains 16 residues. Trimming left V 0 bases short and J 4 bases short, with 15 bases between. The CDR3 DNA reads as TGCGCCAGCAGCCAAGAGGGCAGGGTATTTTTCTATGGCTACACCTTC. It yields the protein CASSQEGRVFFYGYTF.

V usage is TRBV7-6 and J usage is TRBJ2-3; D is undetermined. V was shortened by 4 bases and J by 4 bases, with 9 bases between the two germline ends. Per germline, CDR1 SGHVS and CDR2 FNYEAQ. The CDR3 consists of 13 residues. The CDR3 protein is CASSSGRADTQYF. The DNA of the CDR3 is TGTGCCAGCAGCTCCGGACGGGCAGATACGCAGTATTTT.

The J gene is TRBJ1-3, the V gene TRBV7-2; possible D gene TRBD1, 6 bases. There are 14 residues in the CDR3. Germline V gene data show CDR1 as SGHTA and CDR2 as FQGNSA. Between the trimmed V and J ends, which lost 3 bases and 7 bases, there was a span of 13 bases. The CDR3 here is CASSFGGGRNTIYF. CDR3 nucleotide sequence: TGTGCCAGCAGCTTCGGCGGGGGGCGGAACACCATATATTTT.

Points on this clone: In the same sample, other DNA sequences code for this CDR3. The chain has TRBV18 and TRBJ1-1; 11 nucleotides align to TRBD1. The trim removed 2 bases at V and 1 base at J, leaving 0 bases unmatched. This CDR3 is 15 amino acids long. Germline V gives CDR1 KGHSH, CDR2 LQKENI. The CDR3 sequence: CASSPGTGGNTEAFF. CDR3 bases: TGTGCCAGCTCACCAGGGACAGGGGGGAACACTGAAGCTTTCTTT.

The V gene is TRBV18, the J gene TRBJ1-3; D possibly corresponds to TRBD1 (5 bases). With 2 bases removed from V and 0 bases from J, the gap between germline ends came to 11 bases. The CDR3 sequence is 16 residues long. Germline loops: CDR1 KGHSH, CDR2 LQKENI. CDR3 region: CASSPSGTYSGNTIYF. CDR3 bases: TGTGCCAGCTCACCATCCGGGACGTACTCTGGAAACACCATATATTTT.